A selection of T cell receptor beta chains follows, all from one sample in a study of blood T cell repertoires in COVID-19. TCRdb's copy holds only in-frame clones and misses some; the assay was immunoSEQ multiplex PCR. Of approximately 260,000 clones listed, under 90% were seen once; the top ten hold roughly 2.3%. The sequenced sample was peripheral blood. All receptors come from a man in his forties or fifties with acute or convalescent COVID-19. Each CDR3 is given with its conserved first and last residue. The order of the fields is clone size, D gene, J gene, V gene, CDR3 protein, CDR3 DNA. A D gene is named only where the DNA matches it firmly. Expanded clones are given a class, and other clones once, few, many or no size at all.

-,TRBD2,TRBJ2-3,TRBV5-1,CASSSQRGTDTQYF,TGCGCCAGCAGCTCGCAGCGGGGGACAGATACGCAGTATTTT
-,-,TRBJ1-1,TRBV11-1,CASSRTDLGTEAFF,TGTGCCAGCAGCCGTACGGACTTGGGAACTGAAGCTTTCTTT
-,TRBD2,TRBJ2-2,TRBV3-1/TRBV3-2,CASSQSRLLAGANTGELFF,TGTGCCAGCAGCCAGAGCCGCCTACTAGCGGGGGCGAACACCGGGGAGCTGTTTTTT
-,TRBD2,TRBJ2-5,TRBV29-1,CSVDVTSAETQYF,TGCAGCGTTGATGTGACTAGCGCAGAGACCCAGTACTTC
-,-,TRBJ1-4,TRBV5-5,CASSFSYNEKLFF,TGTGCCAGCAGCTTCAGTTATAATGAAAAACTGTTTTTT
once,-,TRBJ1-1,TRBV30,CAWSAGKTEAFF,TGTGCCTGGAGCGCCGGTAAGACTGAAGCTTTCTTT
once,TRBD2,TRBJ2-7,TRBV3-1/TRBV3-2,CASSPRTSGGYEQYF,TGTGCCAGCAGCCCAAGGACTAGCGGGGGCTACGAGCAGTACTTC
-,-,TRBJ1-1,TRBV19,CASSTKINTEAFF,TGTGCCAGTAGCACTAAAATAAACACTGAAGCTTTCTTT
few,-,TRBJ2-2,TRBV10-1,CASSETASRRGELFF,TGCGCCAGCAGTGAGACGGCGTCCAGGCGCGGGGAGCTGTTTTTT
-,-,TRBJ1-2,TRBV30,CAWSMGANGYTF,TGTGCCTGGAGTATGGGGGCAAATGGCTACACCTTC
-,-,TRBJ1-2,TRBV6-4,CASRFRLYGYTF,TGTGCCAGCAGATTCAGGCTTTATGGCTACACCTTC
-,TRBD1,TRBJ1-5,TRBV29-1,CSVRDRVGQPQHF,TGCAGCGTCAGGGACAGGGTGGGTCAGCCCCAGCATTTT
once,-,TRBJ2-2,TRBV19,CASSILGGANTGELFF,TGTGCCAGTAGTATTCTGGGGGGTGCGAACACCGGGGAGCTGTTTTTT
-,-,TRBJ2-7,TRBV2,CASSVDSWQYF,TGTGCCAGCAGCGTCGACAGTTGGCAGTACTTC
-,TRBD2,TRBJ2-1,TRBV4-1,CASSQGVLAGSNEQFF,TGCGCCAGCAGCCAAGGGGTACTAGCGGGGAGCAATGAGCAGTTCTTC
-,-,TRBJ1-5,TRBV6-5,CASSPDRNSNQPQHF,TGTGCCAGCAGCCCAGACAGGAATAGCAATCAGCCCCAGCATTTT
-,-,TRBJ2-3,TRBV7-8,CASSLGQVADTQYF,TGTGCCAGCAGCTTGGGCCAAGTGGCCGATACGCAGTATTTT
-,-,TRBJ2-3,TRBV27,CASRGATDTQYF,TGTGCCAGCAGGGGCGCCACAGATACGCAGTATTTT